A single sample gave rise to the 12 T cell receptor beta chains below, sequenced in a study of blood T cells in healthy people across ages. Through a sample-barcoded 5' primer and a J-beta primer mix, a second PCR was run for roughly 6 to 12 cycles. Each CDR3 protein gets one entry after TCRdb re-called the 5' RACE reads with MiXCR. The table has about 580,000 distinct CDR3 sequences, around 48% seen once. The specimen sequenced was blood. The receptors here all came from a man older than 75 in good health.

This clonotype has a handful of counts. This rearrangement joins TRBV29-1 to TRBJ2-5; perhaps TRBD1 as D (5 bases). CDR1 is SQVTM, CDR2 ANQGSEA, per germline. Deletions cut 3 bases from V and 2 bases from J, with 13 bases between. The CDR3 extends over 14 amino acids. CDR3 protein: CSVEGTDRQETQYF. The CDR3 coding sequence is TGCAGCGTTGAGGGAACCGACAGACAAGAGACCCAGTACTTC.

In its sample, this clonotype was seen a few times. The chain recombines TRBV20-1 with TRBJ1-2; maybe TRBD1 (5 bases). Germline lookup yields CDR1 DFQATT and CDR2 SNEGSKA (reference sequence). Trimming shortened V by 0 bases and J by 0 bases, and 11 bases separated the two germline ends. The CDR3 totals 15 residues. The CDR3 loop reads CSARDLLTANYGYTF. The CDR3 region has the DNA TGCAGTGCTAGAGATCTCCTGACAGCTAACTATGGCTACACCTTC.

The table lists this clonotype with a few counts. The chain uses TRBV25-1 and TRBJ2-1, with D possibly being TRBD1 (5 bases). From germline, CDR1 is MGHDK and CDR2 SYGVNS. The CDR3 is 13 amino acids. Trimming shortened V by 7 bases and J by 6 bases, and 13 bases separated the two germline ends. The CDR3 protein is CASTPTAPNEQFF. The CDR3, as DNA: TGTGCCAGCACGCCGACAGCACCCAATGAGCAGTTCTTC. The whole variable domain, filled in from reference TRBV25-1 and TRBJ2-1, reads EADIYQTPRYLVIGTGKKITLECSQTMGHDKMYWYQQDPGMELHLIHYSYGVNSTEKGDLSSESTVSRIRTEHFPLTLESARPSHTSQYLCASTPTAPNEQFFGPGTRLTVL.

This clonotype was seen at least ten times. The chain joins TRBV6-5 to TRBJ1-2; D gene ambiguous. The CDR3 is 14 amino acids. V lost 0 bases to trimming and J lost 5 bases, with 10 bases between them. Per germline, CDR1 MNHEY and CDR2 SVGAGI. The CDR3 spells CASSYSGRSYGYTF. CDR3 DNA: TGTGCCAGCAGTTACTCGGGGAGGTCATATGGCTACACCTTC.

This chain links TRBV18 with TRBJ1-5; possible D gene TRBD1, 6 bases. The CDR3 extends over 15 amino acids. The V end was cut by 6 bases, the J end by 7 bases, with 19 bases between. The germline gives CDR1 KGHSH, CDR2 LQKENI. The CDR3: CASSYNRGAEQPQHF. As DNA, the CDR3 is TGTGCCAGCTCCTACAATCGGGGGGCCGAACAGCCCCAGCATTTT.

The rearrangement joins TRBV6-2 or TRBV6-3 to TRBJ2-1, with D perhaps TRBD2 (6 bases). Trimming shortened V by 4 bases and J by 4 bases, and 11 bases separated the two germline ends. The CDR3 has 14 residues. Looked up from germline, CDR1 is MNHEY and CDR2 is SVGEGT. The CDR3 DNA sequence: TGTGCCAGCAGTTCAATGCGGGGATACAATGAGCAGTTCTTC. It translates to CASSSMRGYNEQFF.

This clonotype was found a few times. The chain has TRBV7-2 and TRBJ2-1; D may match TRBD1 or TRBD2 (5 bases each). CDR1 and CDR2 from the germline V gene are SGHTA and FQGNSA. The CDR3 contains 14 residues. With 6 bases removed from V and 4 bases from J, the gap between germline ends came to 13 bases. CDR3 protein: CASRPGTVYNEQFF. CDR3 DNA: TGTGCCAGCAGACCCGGGACGGTATACAATGAGCAGTTCTTC. The full variable domain, completed using reference TRBV7-2 and TRBJ2-1, is GAGVSQSPSNKVTEKGKDVELRCDPISGHTALYWYRQSLGQGLEFLIYFQGNSAPDKSGLPSDRFSAERTGGSVSTLTIQRTQQEDSAVYLCASRPGTVYNEQFFGPGTRLTVL.

The gene calls are TRBV11-1 and TRBJ2-1, with 7 positions matching TRBD2. Germline V lookup: CDR1 SGHAT, CDR2 FQDESV (reference sequence). This CDR3 region has 17 residues. V dropped 4 bases and J dropped 7; count of bases not matched to a gene: 16. The CDR3 here is CASSSRWGGGQLNEQFF. CDR3 DNA sequence: TGTGCCAGCAGCTCCCGATGGGGGGGAGGGCAGCTAAATGAGCAGTTCTTC.

This clonotype appeared a few times. The rearrangement uses TRBV20-1 and TRBJ2-7, with 11 positions matching TRBD1. CDR1 and CDR2 (germline): DFQATT, SNEGSKA (reference sequence). The junction had 6 bases not matched to a gene; V was cut back by 5 bases and J by 6 bases. The CDR3 length is 13 residues. CDR3 DNA sequence: TGCAGTGCTGTCGGGACAGGGGGGCTCGAGCAGTACTTC. Amino acid sequence: CSAVGTGGLEQYF.

The rearrangement links TRBV20-1 to TRBJ1-3, with TRBD1 matching 7 bases. With 1 base clipped from V and 4 bases from J, the junction kept 4 bases outside the gene matches. In germline, CDR1 is DFQATT, CDR2 SNEGSKA (reference sequence). The CDR3 has 14 residues. The CDR3 sequence is CSARVQGSGNTIYF. CDR3 in DNA: TGCAGTGCTAGAGTACAGGGGTCCGGAAACACCATATATTTT.

This chain connects TRBV7-2 to TRBJ2-5; no reliable D call. The J call may be mistaken, given a closer DNA end match to TRBJ2-7. CDR3 size: 13 residues. CDR1 SGHTA and CDR2 FQGNSA come from the germline V gene. In DNA, the CDR3 is TGTGCCAGCAGCACCCAGCCGTCCTACGAGCAGTACTTC. Encoded protein: CASSTQPSYEQYF.

CDR3 residues: CASSPSGTSGAYEQYF. The CDR3 DNA reads as TGTGCCAGCAGCCCCTCTGGGACTAGCGGGGCCTACGAGCAGTACTTC. V and J are TRBV9 and TRBJ2-7; 13 nucleotides agree with TRBD2. Germline V gives CDR1 SGDLS, CDR2 YYNGEE. CDR3 length equals 16 residues. V lost 4 bases to trimming and J lost 2 bases; unmatched junction nucleotides: 6.